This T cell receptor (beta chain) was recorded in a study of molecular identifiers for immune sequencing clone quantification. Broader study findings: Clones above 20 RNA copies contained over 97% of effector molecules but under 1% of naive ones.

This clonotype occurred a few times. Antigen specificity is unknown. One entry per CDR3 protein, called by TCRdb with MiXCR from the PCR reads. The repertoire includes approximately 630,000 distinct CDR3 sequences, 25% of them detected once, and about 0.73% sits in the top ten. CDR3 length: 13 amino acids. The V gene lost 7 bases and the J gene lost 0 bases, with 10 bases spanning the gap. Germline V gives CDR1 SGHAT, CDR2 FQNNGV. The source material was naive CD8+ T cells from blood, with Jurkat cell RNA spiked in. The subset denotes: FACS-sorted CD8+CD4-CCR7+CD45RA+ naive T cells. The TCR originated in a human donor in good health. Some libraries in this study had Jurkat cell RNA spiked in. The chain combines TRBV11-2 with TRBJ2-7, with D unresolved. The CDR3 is CASTQPPSYEQYF. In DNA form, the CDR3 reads TGTGCCAGCACCCAGCCCCCCTCCTACGAGCAGTACTTC. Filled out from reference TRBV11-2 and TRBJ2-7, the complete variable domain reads EAGVAQSPRYKIIEKRQSVAFWCNPISGHATLYWYQQILGQGPKLLIQFQNNGVVDDSQLPKDRFSAERLKGVDSTLKIQPAKLEDSAVYLCASTQPPSYEQYFGPGTRLTVT.